A selection of T cell receptor beta chains follows, all from one sample in a study of OX40 agonist ivuxolimab in advanced cancers. Assay: immunoSEQ multiplex PCR; the TCRdb copy retains only in-frame clones and omits some. This sample has 80,000 or so clones; over 85% occur once, and the top ten carry approximately 0.32%. The specimen was CD4+ or CD8+ T cells sorted from blood, collected in a trial of the OX40 agonist ivuxolimab. Source of these receptors: an adult with an advanced solid tumor such as melanoma, head and neck, liver or kidney cancer. Both conserved end residues are part of each CDR3. Each record gives: J gene, clone size, V gene, CDR3 length, D gene, CDR3 DNA, CDR3 protein. The D gene is left open where the match is weak. Clone size appears in some rows only: once, few, many, or a class for an expanded clone.

TRBJ2-1,-,TRBV6-1,15,-,TGTGCCAGCAGATTAGCGGAATACTCCTACAATGAGCAGTTCTTC,CASRLAEYSYNEQFF
TRBJ2-7,-,TRBV6-5,15,TRBD2,TGTGCCAGCAGTGCTTTCGCGGGAGGAACCTACGAGCAGTACTTC,CASSAFAGGTYEQYF
TRBJ2-4,-,TRBV18,15,-,TGTGCCAGCTCACCACCGGTATTGGGCAAAAACATTCAGTACTTC,CASSPPVLGKNIQYF
TRBJ2-7,few,TRBV11-2,14,-,TGTGCCAGCAGCCCAGCGGCCGGACCCTACGAGCAGTACTTC,CASSPAAGPYEQYF
TRBJ2-2,-,TRBV5-5,15,-,TGTGCCAGCAGCTCCCTCCCCCTTCTAGCCGGGGAGCTGTTTTTT,CASSSLPLLAGELFF
TRBJ1-2,-,TRBV6-6,13,-,TGTGCCAGCAGGGCTGGCGGGAACTATGGCTACACCTTC,CASRAGGNYGYTF
TRBJ2-5,-,TRBV5-6,17,TRBD2,TGTGCCAGCAGCTGGGGACTAGCGGGGGGGTGGATACAGACCCAGTACTTC,CASSWGLAGGWIQTQYF
TRBJ2-3,-,TRBV19,15,TRBD1,TGTGCCAGTAGACCCCGACAGGGGAACACAGATACGCAGTATTTT,CASRPRQGNTDTQYF
TRBJ1-2,-,TRBV4-1,15,TRBD1,TGCGCCAGCAGCCAAGATTCCCAGGGGGCCTATGGCTACACCTTC,CASSQDSQGAYGYTF
TRBJ1-2,-,TRBV29-1,11,-,TGCAGCGTTGAATCGGGCTATGGCTACACCTTC,CSVESGYGYTF
TRBJ1-5,once,TRBV30,12,TRBD1,TGTGCCTGGGACAGGGGCAATCAGCCCCAGCATTTT,CAWDRGNQPQHF
TRBJ2-1,-,TRBV10-3,15,TRBD2,TGTGCCATCAGTGAGTCGATACTTAGCGGGAATGAGCAGTTCTTC,CAISESILSGNEQFF
TRBJ2-7,-,TRBV28,13,-,TGTGCCAGCAGTGAAATGGACGGCTACGAGCAGTACTTC,CASSEMDGYEQYF
TRBJ2-2,-,TRBV27,16,TRBD2,TGTGCCAGCACTCCGGGACTAGCGGGAGTGACCGGGGAGCTGTTTTTT,CASTPGLAGVTGELFF
TRBJ2-2,-,TRBV19,14,TRBD2,TGTGCCAGCGGACTAGCGGGGGGGACCGGGGAGCTGTTTTTT,CASGLAGGTGELFF
TRBJ1-2,-,TRBV10-3,15,TRBD1,TGTGCCATCAGTGAGTCGACAGGGGGCATGGATGGCTACACCTTC,CAISESTGGMDGYTF
TRBJ2-1,once,TRBV15,16,TRBD1,TGTGCCACCAGCAAGACAGGGTCAAGCTCCTACAATGAGCAGTTCTTC,CATSKTGSSSYNEQFF
TRBJ2-7,once,TRBV5-1,16,-,TGCGCCAGCAGCTTGGATTGGGCAGAAGTACCCTACGAGCAGTACTTC,CASSLDWAEVPYEQYF
TRBJ2-7,-,TRBV30,15,-,TGTGCCTGGAGTAAAGGGACTCTCGGGGTATACGAGCAGTACTTC,CAWSKGTLGVYEQYF
TRBJ1-2,-,TRBV19,15,TRBD1,TGTGCCAGTAGTAGCAGGGGGCTAGAAAACTATGGCTACACCTTC,CASSSRGLENYGYTF
TRBJ1-5,-,TRBV6-5,13,TRBD1,TGTGCCAGCAGTTCATACAGGGGTCAGCCCCAGCATTTT,CASSSYRGQPQHF
TRBJ2-3,-,TRBV18,15,TRBD1,TGTGCCAGCTCACCCGGACAGGTTGGCACAGATACGCAGTATTTT,CASSPGQVGTDTQYF
TRBJ2-1,once,TRBV5-1,15,TRBD2,TGCGCCAGCAGCTTGGTAACTAGCGGGAGGTCCGAGCAGTTCTTC,CASSLVTSGRSEQFF
TRBJ2-1,-,TRBV5-1,14,-,TGCGCCAGCAGCTTGGGTGGAGCGTACAATGAGCAGTTCTTC,CASSLGGAYNEQFF